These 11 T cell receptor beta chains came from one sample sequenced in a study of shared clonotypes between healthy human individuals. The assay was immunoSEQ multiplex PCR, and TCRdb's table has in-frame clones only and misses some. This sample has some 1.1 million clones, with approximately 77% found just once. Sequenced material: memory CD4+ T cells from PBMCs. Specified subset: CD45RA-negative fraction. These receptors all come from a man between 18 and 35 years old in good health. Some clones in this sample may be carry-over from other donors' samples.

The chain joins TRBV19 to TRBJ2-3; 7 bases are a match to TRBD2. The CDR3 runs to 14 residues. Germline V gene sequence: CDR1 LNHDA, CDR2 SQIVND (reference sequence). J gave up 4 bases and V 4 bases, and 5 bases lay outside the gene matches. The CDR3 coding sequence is TGTGCCAGTAGTAAAGGGAGGGAGGCAGATACGCAGTATTTT. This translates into CASSKGREADTQYF.

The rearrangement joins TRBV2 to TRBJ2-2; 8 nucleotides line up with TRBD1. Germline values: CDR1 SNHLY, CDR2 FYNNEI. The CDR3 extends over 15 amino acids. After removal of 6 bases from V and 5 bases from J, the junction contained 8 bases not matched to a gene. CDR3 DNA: TGTGCCAGCAGAATTGACAGGGGTTTAACCGGGGAGCTGTTTTTT. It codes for CASRIDRGLTGELFF.

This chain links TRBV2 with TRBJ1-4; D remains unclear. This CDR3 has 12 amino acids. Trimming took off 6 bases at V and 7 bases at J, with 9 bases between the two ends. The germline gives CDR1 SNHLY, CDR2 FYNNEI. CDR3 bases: TGTGCCAGCAGAGGAGAGGGTGAAAAACTGTTTTTT. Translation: CASRGEGEKLFF.

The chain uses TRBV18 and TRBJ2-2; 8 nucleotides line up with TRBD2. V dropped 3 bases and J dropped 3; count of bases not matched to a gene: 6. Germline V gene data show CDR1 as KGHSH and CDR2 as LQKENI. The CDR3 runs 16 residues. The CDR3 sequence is CASSPRGARDTGELFF. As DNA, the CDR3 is TGTGCCAGCTCACCGCGGGGGGCTCGGGACACCGGGGAGCTGTTTTTT.

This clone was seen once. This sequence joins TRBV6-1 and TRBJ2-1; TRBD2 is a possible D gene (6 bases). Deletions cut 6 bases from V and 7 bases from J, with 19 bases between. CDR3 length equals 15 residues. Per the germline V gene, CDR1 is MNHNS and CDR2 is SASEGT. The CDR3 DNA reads TGTGCCAGCAGAGCCGGGACTCCCCAAGTAAATGAGCAGTTCTTC. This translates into CASRAGTPQVNEQFF.

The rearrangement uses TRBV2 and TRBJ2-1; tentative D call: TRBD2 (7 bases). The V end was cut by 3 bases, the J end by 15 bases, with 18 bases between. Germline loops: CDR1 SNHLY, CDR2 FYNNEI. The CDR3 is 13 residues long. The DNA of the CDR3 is TGTGCCAGCAGTGAGGGGGGGGCTATTTATGCGTTCTTC. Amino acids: CASSEGGAIYAFF. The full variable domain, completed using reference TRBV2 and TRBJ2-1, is EPEVTQTPSHQVTQMGQEVILRCVPISNHLYFYWYRQILGQKVEFLVSFYNNEISEKSEIFDDQFSVERPDGSNFTLKIRSTKLEDSAMYFCASSEGGAIYAFFGPGTRLTVL.

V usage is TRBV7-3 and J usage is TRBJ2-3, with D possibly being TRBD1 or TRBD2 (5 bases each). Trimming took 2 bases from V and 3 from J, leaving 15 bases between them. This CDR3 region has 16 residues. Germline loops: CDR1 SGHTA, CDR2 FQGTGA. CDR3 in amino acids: CASSLVGTAGTDTQYF. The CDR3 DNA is TGTGCCAGCAGCTTAGTAGGGACCGCGGGTACAGATACGCAGTATTTT.

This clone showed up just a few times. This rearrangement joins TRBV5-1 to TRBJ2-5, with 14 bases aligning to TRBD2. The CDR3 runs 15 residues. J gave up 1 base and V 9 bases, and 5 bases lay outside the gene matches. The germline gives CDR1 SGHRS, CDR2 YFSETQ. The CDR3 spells CATGLAGGSQETQYF. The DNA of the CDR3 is TGCGCCACAGGACTAGCGGGAGGCTCCCAAGAGACCCAGTACTTC.

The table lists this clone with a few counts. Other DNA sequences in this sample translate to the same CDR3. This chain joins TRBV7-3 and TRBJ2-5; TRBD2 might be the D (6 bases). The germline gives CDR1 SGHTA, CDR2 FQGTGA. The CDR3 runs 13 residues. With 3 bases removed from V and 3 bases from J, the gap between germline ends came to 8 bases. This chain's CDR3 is CASSFQREETQYF. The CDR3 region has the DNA TGTGCCAGCAGCTTCCAGCGGGAAGAGACCCAGTACTTC.

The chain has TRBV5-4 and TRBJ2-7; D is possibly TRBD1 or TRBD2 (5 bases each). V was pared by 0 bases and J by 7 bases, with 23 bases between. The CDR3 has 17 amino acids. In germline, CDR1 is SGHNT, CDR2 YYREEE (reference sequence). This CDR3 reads CASSLAGWGFTPGEQYF. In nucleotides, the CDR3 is TGTGCCAGCAGCTTGGCCGGGTGGGGGTTCACGCCCGGAGAGCAGTACTTC.

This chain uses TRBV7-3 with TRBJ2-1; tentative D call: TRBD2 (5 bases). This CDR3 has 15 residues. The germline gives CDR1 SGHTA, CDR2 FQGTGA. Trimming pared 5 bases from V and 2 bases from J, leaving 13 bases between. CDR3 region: CASSPNAGTYNEQFF. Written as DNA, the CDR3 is TGTGCCAGCAGCCCCAACGCCGGGACCTACAATGAGCAGTTCTTC. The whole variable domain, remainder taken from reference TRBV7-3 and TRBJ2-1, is GAGVSQTPSNKVTEKGKYVELRCDPISGHTALYWYRQSLGQGPEFLIYFQGTGAADDSGLPNDRFFAVRPEGSVSTLKIQRTERGDSAVYLCASSPNAGTYNEQFFGPGTRLTVL.